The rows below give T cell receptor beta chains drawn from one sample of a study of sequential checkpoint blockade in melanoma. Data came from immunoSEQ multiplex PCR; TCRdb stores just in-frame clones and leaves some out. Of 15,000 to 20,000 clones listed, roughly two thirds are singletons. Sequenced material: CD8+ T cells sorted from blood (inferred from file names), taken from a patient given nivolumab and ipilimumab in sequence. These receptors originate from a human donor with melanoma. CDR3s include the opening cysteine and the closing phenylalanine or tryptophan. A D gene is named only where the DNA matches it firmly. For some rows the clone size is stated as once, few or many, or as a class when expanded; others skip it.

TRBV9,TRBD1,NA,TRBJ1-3,TGTGCCAGCAGCAACACAGGGGGCGGTGGAAACACCATATATTTT,CASSNTGGGGNTIYF
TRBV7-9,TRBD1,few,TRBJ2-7,TGTGCCAGCAGCCCGGGGACCGGATCCGGGACAGGGATCTACGAGCAGTACTTC,CASSPGTGSGTGIYEQYF
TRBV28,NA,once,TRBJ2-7,TGTGCCAGCAGTTTACTTAACTACGAGCAGTACTTC,CASSLLNYEQYF
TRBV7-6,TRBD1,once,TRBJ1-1,TGTGCCAGCAGCGCCGGACAGGTGAACACTGAAGCTTTCTTT,CASSAGQVNTEAFF
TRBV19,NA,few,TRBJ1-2,TGTGCCACCCGGGGCACAGGGCATGGCTACACCTTC,CATRGTGHGYTF
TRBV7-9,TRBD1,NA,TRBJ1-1,TGCGCCAGCAGCGGGACAGGGCCCACTGAAGCTTTCTTT,CASSGTGPTEAFF
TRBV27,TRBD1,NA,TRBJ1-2,TGTGCCAGCAGCCCTGGACAGGCTTTTTATGGCTACACCTTC,CASSPGQAFYGYTF
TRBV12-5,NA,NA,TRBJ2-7,TGTGCTAGTGGTTTGGTTACTAGAATCCCCGAGCAGTACTTC,CASGLVTRIPEQYF
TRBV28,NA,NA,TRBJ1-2,TGTGCCAGCAGTTCGCTATGGTACTATGGCTACACCTTC,CASSSLWYYGYTF
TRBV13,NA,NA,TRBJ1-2,TGTGCCAGCAGCTCCAGGACAGCCCGGGCCGGTTCCGATGGCTACACCTTC,CASSSRTARAGSDGYTF
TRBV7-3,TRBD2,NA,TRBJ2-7,TGTGCCAGCAGCCCCGGACTAGCGGGAGCCTACGAGCAGTACTTC,CASSPGLAGAYEQYF
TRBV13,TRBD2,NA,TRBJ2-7,TGTGCCAGCAGCTTAGGCGGGGGGGGAGCATACGAGCAGTACTTC,CASSLGGGGAYEQYF
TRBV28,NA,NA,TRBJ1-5,TGTGCCAGCAGTTTATCCCGGTACCAGCCCCAGCATTTT,CASSLSRYQPQHF
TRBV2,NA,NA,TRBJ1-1,TGTGCCAGCAGTGAAGACGCCAGGGGAGTGATGAACACTGAAGCTTTCTTT,CASSEDARGVMNTEAFF
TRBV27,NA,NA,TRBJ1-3,TGTGCCAGCAGTTTTCCTACAGGCTCTGGAAACACCATATATTTT,CASSFPTGSGNTIYF
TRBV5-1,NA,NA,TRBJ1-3,TGCGCCAGCAGCTTGGGGCAGGGTTTTGGAAACACCATATATTTT,CASSLGQGFGNTIYF
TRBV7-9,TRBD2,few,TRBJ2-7,TGTGCCAGCAGTTTAGGCGGGGGAAGCTACGAGCAGTACTTC,CASSLGGGSYEQYF
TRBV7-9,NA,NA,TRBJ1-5,TGTGCCAGCAGCCCCAGTTGGGAGACGTCGCGAGCCAATCAGCCCCAGCATTTT,CASSPSWETSRANQPQHF
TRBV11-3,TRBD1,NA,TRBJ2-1,TGTGCCAGCAGCACCCGGTGGACAGGTCTCTATCGCGATGAGCAGTTCTTC,CASSTRWTGLYRDEQFF
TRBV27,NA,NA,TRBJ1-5,TGTGCCAGCAGTTCGCCTACTCTGGTCAGGTCCCAGCATTTT,CASSSPTLVRSQHF
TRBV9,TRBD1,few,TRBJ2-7,TGTGCCAGCAGCGTAGGAACAGGGGGTCGGTACGAGCAGTACTTC,CASSVGTGGRYEQYF
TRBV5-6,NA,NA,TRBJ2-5,TGTGCCAGCAGCCGTGAAGGGGACTGGCAGTACTTC,CASSREGDWQYF
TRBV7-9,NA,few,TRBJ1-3,TGTGCCAGCACCCATAATCCAGGGAAAACTGGAAACACCATATATTTT,CASTHNPGKTGNTIYF
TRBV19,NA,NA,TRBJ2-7,TGTGCCAGTAGTTCGAGTGCCGGGACACTCTACGAGCAGTACTTC,CASSSSAGTLYEQYF
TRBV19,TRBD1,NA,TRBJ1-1,TGTGCCAGTACCGAACAGGGGGGGGACACTGAAGCTTTCTTT,CASTEQGGDTEAFF
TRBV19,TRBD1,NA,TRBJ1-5,TGTGCCAGTAGGATGGGGACAGGGAGCAATCAGCCCCAGCATTTT,CASRMGTGSNQPQHF
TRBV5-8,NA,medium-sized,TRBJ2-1,TGTGCCAGCAGCTTAGGACAGAGCTCCTACAATGAGCAGTTCTTC,CASSLGQSSYNEQFF
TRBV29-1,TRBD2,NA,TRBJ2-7,TGCAGCGTGAGCGGGGACGGCCCCTACGAGCAGTACTTC,CSVSGDGPYEQYF
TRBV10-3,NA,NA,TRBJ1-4,TGTGCCATCTTAGGGGGAGCGAATGAAAAACTGTTTTTT,CAILGGANEKLFF
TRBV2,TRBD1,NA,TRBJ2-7,TGTGCCAGCCGGGACAGTCCGTACGAGCAGTACTTC,CASRDSPYEQYF
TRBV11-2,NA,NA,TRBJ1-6,TGTGCCAGCAGCTTAGGTAACAGGGTAGGGAATAATTCACCCCTCCACTTT,CASSLGNRVGNNSPLHF
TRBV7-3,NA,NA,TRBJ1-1,TGTGCCAGCAGCTTAAGGTCCGGGGAAGCTTTCTTT,CASSLRSGEAFF
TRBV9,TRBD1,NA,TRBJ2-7,TGTGCCAGCAGCGTTGGACAGGGGGTGGTCTACGAGCAGTACTTC,CASSVGQGVVYEQYF
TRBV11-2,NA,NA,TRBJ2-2,TGTGCCAGCAGCTCACCTTCAGGGTTGGGCACCGGGGAGCTGTTTTTT,CASSSPSGLGTGELFF
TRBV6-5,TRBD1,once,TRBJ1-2,TGTGCCAGCAGTTACGGGACAGGGGGGTCGGGTGGCTACACCTTC,CASSYGTGGSGGYTF
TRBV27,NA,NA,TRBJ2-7,TGTGCCAGCAGTTTCAACAGGTTCGGCGAGCAGTACTTC,CASSFNRFGEQYF
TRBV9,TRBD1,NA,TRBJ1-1,TGTGCCAGCAGTTCCGACAGGGGAAGAGCTTTCTTT,CASSSDRGRAFF
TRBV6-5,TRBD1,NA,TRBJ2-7,TGTGCCAGCAGTGGACAGGGGGCTATTGAGCAGTACTTC,CASSGQGAIEQYF
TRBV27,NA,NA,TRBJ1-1,TGTGCCAGCAGCCCCCTCGGGGTCGCTGAAGCTTTCTTT,CASSPLGVAEAFF
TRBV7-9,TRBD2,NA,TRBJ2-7,TGTGCCAGCAGCTTAGTGGGGGAGGGCTACGAGCAGTACTTC,CASSLVGEGYEQYF
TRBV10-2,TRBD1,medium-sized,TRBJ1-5,TGCGCCAGCGGGGGGGACAGGGTGAGCAATCAGCCCCAGCATTTT,CASGGDRVSNQPQHF
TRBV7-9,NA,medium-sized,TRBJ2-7,TGTGCCAGCAGCCCAGACAGTTTCTACGAGCAGTACTTC,CASSPDSFYEQYF
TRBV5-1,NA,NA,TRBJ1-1,TGCGCCAGCAGCTATCACATCGAGAACACTGAAGCTTTCTTT,CASSYHIENTEAFF
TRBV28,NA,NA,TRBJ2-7,TGTGCCATCTCGACAGGTCTAAACTACGAGCAGTACTTC,CAISTGLNYEQYF
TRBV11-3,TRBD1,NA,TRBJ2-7,TGTGCCAGCAGCTTAGCAGGCAGGGGGCACGAGCAGTACTTC,CASSLAGRGHEQYF
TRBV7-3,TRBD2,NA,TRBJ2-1,TGTGCCAGCAGCTTAAGACTAGCGGGAGGGCAATATAAGGGCAATGAGCAGTTCTTC,CASSLRLAGGQYKGNEQFF
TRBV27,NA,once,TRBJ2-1,TGTGCCAGCAGTTTATCCAGCGTTGGATACAATGAGCAGTTCTTC,CASSLSSVGYNEQFF
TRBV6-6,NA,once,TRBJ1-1,TGTGCCAGCAGTTACTGGCCAGCCGGAGGGACTGAAGCTTTCTTT,CASSYWPAGGTEAFF
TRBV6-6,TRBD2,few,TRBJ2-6,TGTGCCATTGCGGGGGGGGTCTCTGGGGCCAACGTCCTGACTTTC,CAIAGGVSGANVLTF
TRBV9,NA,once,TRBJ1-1,TGTGCCAGCAGCGTCCGGGACACGCAGAACACTGAAGCTTTCTTT,CASSVRDTQNTEAFF
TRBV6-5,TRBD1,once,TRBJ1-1,TGTGCCAGCAGTGGACCCCAGGGGGGGAACACTGAAGCTTTCTTT,CASSGPQGGNTEAFF
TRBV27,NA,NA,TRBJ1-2,TGTGCCAGCAGTTTAGGTGCCACACCTAACTATGGCTACACCTTC,CASSLGATPNYGYTF
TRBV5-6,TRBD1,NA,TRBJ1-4,TGTGCCAGCAGCTTACAGGGGGCAGTTGAAAAACTGTTTTTT,CASSLQGAVEKLFF
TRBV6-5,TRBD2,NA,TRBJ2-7,TGTGCCAGCAAGGACGGGGGGACCTACGAGCAGTACTTC,CASKDGGTYEQYF
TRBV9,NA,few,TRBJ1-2,TGTGCCAGCAGCCTCGGGGTCGGGGACTATGGCTACACCTTC,CASSLGVGDYGYTF
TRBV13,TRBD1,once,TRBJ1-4,TGTGCCAGCGCCGGGACAGGGGACGAAAAACTGTTTTTT,CASAGTGDEKLFF
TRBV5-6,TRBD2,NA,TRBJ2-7,TGTGCCAGCAGCTTAGCCGGGCGGGGGGGCTCCTACGAGCAGTACTTC,CASSLAGRGGSYEQYF
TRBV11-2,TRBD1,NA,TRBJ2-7,TGTGCCAGCAGCTTAGTACCGGACAGGTCCAACTACGAGCAGTACTTC,CASSLVPDRSNYEQYF
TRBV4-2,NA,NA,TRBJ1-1,TGTGCCAGCAGCCAAGAAAGTGGCAGTTTGAACACTGAAGCTTTCTTT,CASSQESGSLNTEAFF